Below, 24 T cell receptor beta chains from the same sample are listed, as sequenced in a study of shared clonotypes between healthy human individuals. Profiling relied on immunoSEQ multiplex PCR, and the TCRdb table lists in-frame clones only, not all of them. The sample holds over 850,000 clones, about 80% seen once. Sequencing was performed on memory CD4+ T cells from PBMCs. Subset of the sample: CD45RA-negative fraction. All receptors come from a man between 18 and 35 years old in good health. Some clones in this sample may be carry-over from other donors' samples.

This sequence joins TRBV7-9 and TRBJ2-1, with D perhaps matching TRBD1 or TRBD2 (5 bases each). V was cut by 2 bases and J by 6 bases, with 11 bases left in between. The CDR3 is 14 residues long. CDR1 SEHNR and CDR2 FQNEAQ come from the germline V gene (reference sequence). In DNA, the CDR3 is TGTGCCAGCAGCTTAACTCAGAGGGGCAATGAGCAGTTCTTC. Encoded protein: CASSLTQRGNEQFF.

DNA of the CDR3: TGCAGCGTTGGTTTAGGGAGCACAACGACCTCCAAGGATGGCTACACCTTC. It specifies CSVGLGSTTTSKDGYTF. V and J are TRBV29-1 and TRBJ1-2; no clear D. CDR3 length equals 17 residues. The V gene lost 4 bases and the J gene lost 6 bases, with 27 bases spanning the gap. Germline assignment: CDR1 SQVTM and CDR2 ANQGSEA.

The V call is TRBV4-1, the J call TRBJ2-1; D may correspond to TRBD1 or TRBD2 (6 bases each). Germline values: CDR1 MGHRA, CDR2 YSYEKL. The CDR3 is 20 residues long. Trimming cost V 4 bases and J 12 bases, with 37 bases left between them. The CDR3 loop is CASSRIPAIGGAGRELGQFF. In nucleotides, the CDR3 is TGCGCCAGCAGCCGAATACCGGCCATCGGGGGCGCGGGGAGAGAGTTAGGGCAGTTCTTC.

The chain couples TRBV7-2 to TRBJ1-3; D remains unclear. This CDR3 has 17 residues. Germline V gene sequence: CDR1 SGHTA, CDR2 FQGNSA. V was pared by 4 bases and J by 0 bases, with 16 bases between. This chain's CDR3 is CASSSLQGRFSGNTIYF. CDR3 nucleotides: TGTGCCAGCAGCTCCCTCCAAGGACGGTTCTCTGGAAACACCATATATTTT.

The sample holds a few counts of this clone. The CDR3 DNA follows: TGTGCCAGCAGCGTAGACATGGAGACCCAGTACTTC. This translates into CASSVDMETQYF. The chain recombines TRBV9 with TRBJ2-5; D is uncertain. The CDR3 is 12 residues long. Per the germline V gene, CDR1 is SGDLS and CDR2 is YYNGEE. V was pared by 0 bases and J by 5 bases, with 5 bases between.

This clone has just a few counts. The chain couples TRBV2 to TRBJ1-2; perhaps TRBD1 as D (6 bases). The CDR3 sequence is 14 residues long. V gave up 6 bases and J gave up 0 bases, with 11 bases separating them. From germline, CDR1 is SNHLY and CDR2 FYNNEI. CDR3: CASSLQGPNYGYTF. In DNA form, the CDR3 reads TGTGCCAGCAGCTTACAGGGACCTAACTATGGCTACACCTTC.

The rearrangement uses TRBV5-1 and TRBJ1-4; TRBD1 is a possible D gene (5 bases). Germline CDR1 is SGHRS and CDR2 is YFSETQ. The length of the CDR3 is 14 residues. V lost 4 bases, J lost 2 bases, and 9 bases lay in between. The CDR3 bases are TGCGCCAGCAGCAGGGGACGGACTAATGAAAAACTGTTTTTT. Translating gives CASSRGRTNEKLFF.

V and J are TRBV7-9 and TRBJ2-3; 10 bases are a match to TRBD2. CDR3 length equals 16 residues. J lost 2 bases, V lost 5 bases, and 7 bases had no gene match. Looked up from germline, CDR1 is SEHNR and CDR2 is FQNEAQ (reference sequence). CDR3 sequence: CASSSPTSGYTDTQYF. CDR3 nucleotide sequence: TGTGCCAGCAGCAGCCCGACTAGCGGGTACACAGATACGCAGTATTTT.

The CDR3, as DNA: TGTGCCAGCAGCTTATCACGGGGCCTACCGGAAAAACTGTTTTTT. It is translated as CASSLSRGLPEKLFF. The chain is built from TRBV7-2 and TRBJ1-4; weak D call: TRBD1 (5 bases). Germline V gene data show CDR1 as SGHTA and CDR2 as FQGNSA. Trimming took off 2 bases at V and 8 bases at J, with 15 bases between the two ends. CDR3 size: 15 residues.

The CDR3 DNA sequence: TGTGCCAGCGACTCCATGTTGGGGGACCAGTTCTTC. It is translated as CASDSMLGDQFF. The V and J genes are TRBV28 and TRBJ2-1, with D possibly being TRBD1 or TRBD2 (5 bases each). Germline values: CDR1 MDHEN, CDR2 SYDVKM. This CDR3 spans 12 amino acids. Trimming cost V 8 bases and J 13 bases, with 18 bases left between them.

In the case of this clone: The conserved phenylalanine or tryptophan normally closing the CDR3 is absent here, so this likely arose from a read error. For the CDR3, the DNA is TGTGCCAGCACACCGGACACGGAAGCTTTCTCT. Translated: CASTPDTEAFS. The V call is TRBV5-8, the J call TRBJ1-1; possibly TRBD1 for D (5 bases). This CDR3 spans 11 amino acids. Per the germline V gene, CDR1 is SGHTS and CDR2 is YDEGEE.

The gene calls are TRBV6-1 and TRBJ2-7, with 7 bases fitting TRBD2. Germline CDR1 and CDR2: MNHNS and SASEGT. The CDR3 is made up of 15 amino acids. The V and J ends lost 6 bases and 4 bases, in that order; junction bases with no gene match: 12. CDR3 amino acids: CASRALTSRIYEQYF. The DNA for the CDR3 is TGTGCCAGCAGGGCATTGACTAGCCGCATATACGAGCAGTACTTC.

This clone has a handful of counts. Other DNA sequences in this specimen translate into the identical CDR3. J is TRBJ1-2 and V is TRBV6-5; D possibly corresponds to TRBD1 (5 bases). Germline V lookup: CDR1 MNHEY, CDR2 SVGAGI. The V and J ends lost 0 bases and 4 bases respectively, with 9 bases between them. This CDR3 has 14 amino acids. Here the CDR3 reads CASSYSQGVYGYTF. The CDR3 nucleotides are TGTGCCAGCAGTTACTCGCAGGGAGTCTATGGCTACACCTTC.

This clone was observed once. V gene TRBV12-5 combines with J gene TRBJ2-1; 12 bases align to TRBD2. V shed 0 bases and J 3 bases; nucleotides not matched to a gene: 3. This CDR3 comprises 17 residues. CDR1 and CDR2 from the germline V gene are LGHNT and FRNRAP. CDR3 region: CASGLVLAGGRYNEQFF. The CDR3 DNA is TGTGCTAGTGGTTTGGTACTAGCGGGAGGTCGCTACAATGAGCAGTTCTTC.

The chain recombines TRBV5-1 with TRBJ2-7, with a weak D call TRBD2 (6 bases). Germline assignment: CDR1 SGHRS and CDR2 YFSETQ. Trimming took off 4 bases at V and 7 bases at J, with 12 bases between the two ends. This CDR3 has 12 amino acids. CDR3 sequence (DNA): TGCGCCAGCAGCCGGGACGGGGGTGAGCAGTACTTC. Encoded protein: CASSRDGGEQYF.

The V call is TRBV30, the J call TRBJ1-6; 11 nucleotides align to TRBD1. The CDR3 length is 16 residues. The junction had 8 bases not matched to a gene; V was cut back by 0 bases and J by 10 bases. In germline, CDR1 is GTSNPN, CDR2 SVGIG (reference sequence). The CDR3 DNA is TGTGCCTGGAGTGTAACCCGGACAGGGGGCAAATCACCCCTCCACTTT. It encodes CAWSVTRTGGKSPLHF.

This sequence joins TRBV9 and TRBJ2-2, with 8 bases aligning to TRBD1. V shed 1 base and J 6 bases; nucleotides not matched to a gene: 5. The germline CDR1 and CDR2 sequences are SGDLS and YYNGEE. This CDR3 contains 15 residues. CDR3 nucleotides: TGTGCCAGCAGCGTACAGCCAGGGGGCGCCGGGGAGCTGTTTTTT. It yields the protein CASSVQPGGAGELFF.

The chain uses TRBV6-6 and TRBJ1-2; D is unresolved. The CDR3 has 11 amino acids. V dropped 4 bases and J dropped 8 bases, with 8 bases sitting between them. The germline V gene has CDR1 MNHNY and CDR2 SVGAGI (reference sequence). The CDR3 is CASSSKRGYTF. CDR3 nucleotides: TGTGCCAGCAGTTCAAAACGGGGCTACACCTTC.

The CDR3 reads CASSSILAGSFYEQYF. The CDR3 DNA reads TGCGCCAGCAGCTCGATACTAGCGGGATCATTCTACGAGCAGTACTTC. J is TRBJ2-7 and V is TRBV5-1; 10 bases agree with TRBD2. CDR1 and CDR2 from the germline V gene are SGHRS and YFSETQ. This CDR3 comprises 16 residues. The trim removed 3 bases at V and 3 bases at J, leaving 9 bases unmatched.

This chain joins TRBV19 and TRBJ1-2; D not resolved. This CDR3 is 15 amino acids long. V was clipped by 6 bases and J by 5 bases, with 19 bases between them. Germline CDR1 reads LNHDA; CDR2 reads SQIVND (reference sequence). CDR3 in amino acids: CASSPSGRNLYGYTF. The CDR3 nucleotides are TGTGCCAGTAGCCCCTCGGGCCGCAATCTTTATGGCTACACCTTC.

The CDR3 sequence: CASSVDPNSYNEQFF. The CDR3 bases are TGTGCCAGCAGCGTAGATCCCAACTCCTACAATGAGCAGTTCTTC. The chain has TRBV9 and TRBJ2-1; D gene ambiguous. This CDR3 has 15 residues. Trimming cost V 0 bases and J 0 bases, with 7 bases left between them. Looked up from germline, CDR1 is SGDLS and CDR2 is YYNGEE.

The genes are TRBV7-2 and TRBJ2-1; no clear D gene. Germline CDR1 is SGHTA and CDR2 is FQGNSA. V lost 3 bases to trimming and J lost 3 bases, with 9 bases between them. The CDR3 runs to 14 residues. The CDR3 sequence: CASSFSSDYNEQFF. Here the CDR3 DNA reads TGTGCCAGCAGCTTTTCCAGCGACTACAATGAGCAGTTCTTC.

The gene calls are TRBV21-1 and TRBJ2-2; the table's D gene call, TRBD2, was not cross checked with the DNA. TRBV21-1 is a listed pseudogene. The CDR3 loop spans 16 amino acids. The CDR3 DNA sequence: TGTGCCAGCAGCAAAGACTATGTACCTTCACCGGAGGAGCTGTTTTTT. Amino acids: CASSKDYVPSPEELFF.

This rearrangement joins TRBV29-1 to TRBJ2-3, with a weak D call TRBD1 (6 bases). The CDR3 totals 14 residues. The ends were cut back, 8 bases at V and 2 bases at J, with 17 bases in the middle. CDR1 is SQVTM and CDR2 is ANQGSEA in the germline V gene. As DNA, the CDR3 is TGCAGCCTCTCCCCGGGACAACTCACAGATACGCAGTATTTT. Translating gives CSLSPGQLTDTQYF.